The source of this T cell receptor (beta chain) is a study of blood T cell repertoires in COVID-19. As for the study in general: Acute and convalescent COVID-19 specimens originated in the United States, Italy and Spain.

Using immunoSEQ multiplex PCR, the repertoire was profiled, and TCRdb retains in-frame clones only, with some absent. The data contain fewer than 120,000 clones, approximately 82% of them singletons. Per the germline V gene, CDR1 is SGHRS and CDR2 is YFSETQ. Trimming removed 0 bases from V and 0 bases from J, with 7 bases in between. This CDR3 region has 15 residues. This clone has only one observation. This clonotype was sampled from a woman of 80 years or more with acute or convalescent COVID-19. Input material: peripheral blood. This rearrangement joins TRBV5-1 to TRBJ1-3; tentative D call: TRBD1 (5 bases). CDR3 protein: CASSLGQSSGNTIYF. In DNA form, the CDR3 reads TGCGCCAGCAGCTTGGGACAGAGCTCTGGAAACACCATATATTTT.